These 30 T cell receptor beta chains share one sample of origin, sequenced in a study of Graves' ophthalmopathy and Graves' hyperthyroidism. RNA transcripts served as template for amplifying TCR beta CDR3 sequences. The workflow started with a first-round RT-PCR run with HTBI primers and then moved on to a second-round multiplex PCR. TCRdb ran MiXCR on the multiplex PCR reads and lists one entry per CDR3 protein. This table has hundreds of thousands of distinct CDR3 sequences, around 50% appearing once. The sequenced sample consisted of peripheral blood. The receptor source for this set is an adult man with Graves' ophthalmopathy.

J is TRBJ2-7 and V is TRBV5-8; 8 nucleotides match TRBD1. Per the germline V gene, CDR1 is SGHTS and CDR2 is YDEGEE. This CDR3 has 14 amino acids. The trim removed 6 bases at V and 12 bases at J, leaving 17 bases unmatched. The CDR3 region has the DNA TGTGCCAGCAACCCCACGTCCTCTTGGACAGGGCCGTACTTC. Amino acids: CASNPTSSWTGPYF.

The chain couples TRBV9 to TRBJ1-2; D is possibly TRBD1 (5 bases). The ends were cut back, 4 bases at V and 1 base at J, with 14 bases in the middle. CDR3 length: 15 amino acids. Per the germline V gene, CDR1 is SGDLS and CDR2 is YYNGEE. The CDR3 loop is CASSPWGGNNYGYTF. The CDR3 DNA reads as TGTGCCAGCAGCCCTTGGGGGGGGAATAACTATGGCTACACCTTC.

Details on this clonotype: Sequence at one end of the junction differs from germline and may be a read error. V gene TRBV7-3 combines with J gene TRBJ1-5, with 11 bases identical to TRBD1. The CDR3 has 15 amino acids. CDR1 SGHTA and CDR2 FQGTGA come from the germline V gene. This chain's CDR3 is CASSFWTGGNQPRHF. CDR3 nucleotides: TGTGCCAGCAGCTTTTGGACAGGGGGCAATCAGCCCCGGCATTTT.

In this sample, this clonotype turned up many times. The V gene is TRBV24-1, the J gene TRBJ2-5, with D uncertain. The germline V and J ends were trimmed by 4 bases and 1 base, with 12 bases remaining between them. The germline CDR1 and CDR2 sequences are KGHDR and SFDVKD. The CDR3 is 15 residues long. CDR3 loop: CATSEGQASQETQYF. The CDR3 DNA sequence: TGTGCCACCAGTGAAGGCCAAGCCAGCCAAGAGACCCAGTACTTC.

The chain recombines TRBV6-5 with TRBJ1-1; perhaps TRBD1 as D (5 bases). The CDR3 has 12 residues. V lost 0 bases to trimming and J lost 7 bases, with 6 bases between them. Germline-derived CDR1 and CDR2 are MNHEY and SVGAGI. The CDR3 region is CASSYSGVEAFF. CDR3 nucleotide sequence: TGTGCCAGCAGTTACTCGGGGGTTGAAGCTTTCTTT.

This chain links TRBV24-1 with TRBJ1-5, with D hard to call. This CDR3 has 13 residues. Germline CDR1 reads KGHDR; CDR2 reads SFDVKD. V was clipped by 4 bases and J by 3 bases, with 6 bases between them. The CDR3 sequence: CATSDPANQPQHF. CDR3 nucleotide sequence: TGTGCCACCAGTGACCCTGCCAATCAGCCCCAGCATTTT.

The V call is TRBV14, the J call TRBJ2-5; the D call may be TRBD1 or TRBD2 (6 bases each). The germline V and J ends were trimmed by 2 bases and 4 bases, with 11 bases remaining between them. CDR1 and CDR2 (germline): SGHDN, FVKESK. The CDR3 totals 14 residues. The CDR3 DNA follows: TGTGCCAGCAGCCAAACGTCGGGGGCAGAGACCCAGTACTTC. It is translated as CASSQTSGAETQYF.

J is TRBJ1-5 and V is TRBV4-1; no reliable D call. Germline assignment: CDR1 MGHRA and CDR2 YSYEKL. CDR3 length: 14 residues. V lost 1 base and J 0 bases, leaving 4 bases between the germline ends. The CDR3 DNA sequence: TGCGCCAGCAGCCAAGGGTTTAGCAATCAGCCCCAGCATTTT. Translated, it gives CASSQGFSNQPQHF.

The genes are TRBV20-1 and TRBJ1-1, with unresolved D. The CDR3 loop spans 13 amino acids. Germline CDR1 DFQATT, CDR2 SNEGSKA (reference sequence). The V and J ends lost 6 bases and 5 bases respectively, with 16 bases between them. In nucleotides, the CDR3 is TGCAGTGCCCCGAACCTTCAGCAGACTGAAGCTTTCTTT. The encoded protein is CSAPNLQQTEAFF.

This clonotype was detected only a few times. The chain couples TRBV14 to TRBJ1-6; no definite D call. The CDR3 contains 13 residues. The V and J ends lost 4 bases and 2 bases respectively, with 3 bases between them. CDR1 and CDR2 (germline): SGHDN, FVKESK. CDR3 sequence: CASSPTYNSPLHF. The CDR3 DNA reads TGTGCCAGCAGCCCCACCTATAATTCACCCCTCCACTTT.

The chain has TRBV25-1 and TRBJ1-3; no firm D call. The CDR3 contains 14 residues. Trimming took 6 bases from V and 0 from J, leaving 9 bases between them. The V gene's germline CDR1 is MGHDK and CDR2 SYGVNS. CDR3 amino acids: CASSDANSGNTIYF. For the CDR3, the DNA is TGTGCCAGCAGCGACGCAAACTCTGGAAACACCATATATTTT.

The chain joins TRBV7-2 to TRBJ2-7, with D tentatively TRBD2 (5 bases). Germline assignment: CDR1 SGHTA and CDR2 FQGNSA. V lost 5 bases to trimming and J lost 5 bases, with 16 bases between them. This CDR3 contains 14 residues. CDR3 sequence reads: CASSQADHTHEQYF. CDR3 nucleotides: TGTGCCAGCAGCCAAGCGGACCACACACACGAGCAGTACTTC. Together with reference TRBV7-2 and TRBJ2-7, the CDR3 gives the full variable domain: GAGVSQSPSNKVTEKGKDVELRCDPISGHTALYWYRQSLGQGLEFLIYFQGNSAPDKSGLPSDRFSAERTGGSVSTLTIQRTQQEDSAVYLCASSQADHTHEQYFGPGTRLTVT.

The V gene is TRBV5-8, the J gene TRBJ1-6, with 8 bases identical to TRBD1. Germline V gives CDR1 SGHTS, CDR2 YDEGEE. CDR3 length equals 16 residues. Germline trimming cut 4 bases from V and 9 bases from J; bases unmatched to any gene: 12. The CDR3 loop is CASSPRTGIEGSPLHF. The CDR3 DNA reads as TGTGCCAGCAGCCCCCGGACAGGGATCGAGGGTTCACCCCTCCACTTT.

Only a few counts were recorded for this clonotype. V and J are TRBV7-9 and TRBJ2-7; unclear D gene. This CDR3 has 11 residues. Per the germline V gene, CDR1 is SEHNR and CDR2 is FQNEAQ (reference sequence). V was shortened by 8 bases and J by 1 base, with 6 bases between the two germline ends. The CDR3 region is CASALSYEQYF. The DNA of the CDR3 is TGTGCCAGCGCCTTATCCTACGAGCAGTACTTC.

The V and J genes are TRBV7-3 and TRBJ1-6, with a weak D call TRBD1 (6 bases). Trimming stripped 0 bases from V and 14 bases from J, with 14 bases between. The germline CDR1 and CDR2 sequences are SGHTA and FQGTGA. The CDR3 sequence is 14 residues long. Here the CDR3 reads CASSLTGSGDTLHF. DNA of the CDR3: TGTGCCAGCAGCTTAACGGGGTCGGGGGACACCCTCCACTTT.

The chain employs TRBV25-1 and TRBJ2-2; D call uncertain. Germline V gene sequence: CDR1 MGHDK, CDR2 SYGVNS. Trimming pared 3 bases from V and 4 bases from J, leaving 9 bases between. The CDR3 runs to 14 residues. CDR3 in DNA: TGTGCCAGCAGTGAGATGTGGGGCACCGGGGAGCTGTTTTTT. Its protein product is CASSEMWGTGELFF.

The table lists this clonotype with a count of one. J is TRBJ2-5 and V is TRBV19; no clear D gene. CDR1 LNHDA and CDR2 SQIVND come from the germline V gene (reference sequence). This CDR3 region has 15 residues. Deletions cut 3 bases from V and 1 base from J, with 12 bases between. The CDR3 DNA follows: TGTGCCAGTAGTATTCCTGGGTTGCGCCAAGAGACCCAGTACTTC. Its translation is CASSIPGLRQETQYF.

The chain is built from TRBV2 and TRBJ2-7, with D hard to call. The CDR3 totals 13 residues. The V and J ends lost 11 bases and 4 bases respectively, with 18 bases between them. The germline CDR1 and CDR2 sequences are SNHLY and FYNNEI. The CDR3 nucleotides read TGTGCCTGGAGTGTTTTCAGAGGATACGAGCAGTACTTC. Its protein product is CAWSVFRGYEQYF. The full variable domain, its missing parts supplied by reference TRBV2 and TRBJ2-7, is EPEVTQTPSHQVTQMGQEVILRCVPISNHLYFYWYRQILGQKVEFLVSFYNNEISEKSEIFDDQFSVERPDGSNFTLKIRSTKLEDSAMYFCAWSVFRGYEQYFGPGTRLTVT.

As concerns this clonotype: A much larger clone differs by one base, so this may be a read error. The chain uses TRBV7-2 and TRBJ1-3; no clear D. Per germline, CDR1 SGHTA and CDR2 FQGNSA. The CDR3 extends over 14 amino acids. Trimming removed 1 base from V and 5 bases from J, with 9 bases in between. The chain's CDR3 is CASSLGGSRNTIYF. The CDR3 bases are TGTGCCAGCAGCTTAGGAGGGTCGCGAAACACCATATATTTT.

This clonotype was counted only a few times. For the CDR3, the DNA is TGTGCCAGCAGCCAAGATCCCGGGACACGGTGGGGGACTGAAGCTTTCTTT. Its translation: CASSQDPGTRWGTEAFF. This chain connects TRBV4-2 to TRBJ1-1, with D perhaps matching TRBD1 (6 bases). The germline V gene encodes CDR1 LGHNA and CDR2 YNFKEQ. CDR3 length: 17 residues. V gave up 0 bases and J gave up 5 bases, with 19 bases separating them.

V usage is TRBV10-2 and J usage is TRBJ1-5; 7 nucleotides match TRBD1. The J segment lost 6 bases and the V segment lost 2 bases, leaving 4 bases of the junction unmatched. The germline CDR1 and CDR2 sequences are WSHSY and SAAADI. This CDR3 has 14 amino acids. CDR3 amino acids: CASSEQGVSQPQHF. The CDR3 bases are TGCGCCAGCAGTGAGCAGGGGGTTAGTCAGCCCCAGCATTTT.

This rearrangement joins TRBV12-3 or TRBV12-4 to TRBJ2-5; D gene ambiguous. CDR3 size: 13 residues. V was cut by 3 bases and J by 3 bases, with 8 bases left in between. CDR3 residues: CASSLLLKETQYF. The CDR3 nucleotides are TGTGCCAGCAGTTTGCTCCTCAAAGAGACCCAGTACTTC.

The genes are TRBV6-5 and TRBJ2-7; D call uncertain. This CDR3 has 11 amino acids. V was cut by 6 bases and J by 11 bases, with 14 bases left in between. Germline loops: CDR1 MNHEY, CDR2 SVGAGI. The CDR3 nucleotides are TGTGCCAGCAGAAATATTAGGACCGAGTACTTC. It yields the protein CASRNIRTEYF.

This clonotype was seen more than once but under ten times. The chain couples TRBV5-1 to TRBJ1-2; D remains unclear. V lost 0 bases and J 2 bases, leaving 11 bases between the germline ends. The CDR3 totals 15 residues. Germline-derived CDR1 and CDR2 are SGHRS and YFSETQ. The CDR3 nucleotides read TGCGCCAGCAGCTTGGGGGCCAGCGAGAACTATGGCTACACCTTC. It encodes CASSLGASENYGYTF.

The chain couples TRBV19 to TRBJ1-5; TRBD1 agrees at 7 bases. CDR1 LNHDA and CDR2 SQIVND come from the germline V gene (reference sequence). CDR3 size: 15 residues. Trimming cost V 9 bases and J 0 bases; bases outside gene matches: 8. For the CDR3, the DNA is TGTGCCAGCTCCGGACAGGCTATTAGCAATCAGCCCCAGCATTTT. Its translation is CASSGQAISNQPQHF. Complete variable domain (other parts from reference TRBV19 and TRBJ1-5): DGGITQSPKYLFRKEGQNVTLSCEQNLNHDAMYWYRQDPGQGLRLIYYSQIVNDFQKGDIAEGYSVSREKKESFPLTVTSAQKNPTAFYLCASSGQAISNQPQHFGDGTRLSIL.

The chain has TRBV27 and TRBJ2-7; 12 nucleotides align to TRBD2. The CDR3 has 15 residues. V shed 5 bases and J 7 bases; nucleotides not matched to a gene: 9. Germline values: CDR1 MNHEY, CDR2 SMNVEV (reference sequence). The CDR3 is CASSPRTSGTGEQYF. In nucleotides, the CDR3 is TGTGCCAGCAGTCCTCGGACTAGCGGGACGGGTGAGCAGTACTTC.

The gene calls are TRBV10-3 and TRBJ2-2, with 9 bases lining up with TRBD2. The CDR3 runs to 15 residues. The germline CDR1 and CDR2 sequences are ENHRY and SYGVKD. V dropped 6 bases and J dropped 5; count of bases not matched to a gene: 7. CDR3 bases: TGTGCCATCAGCGATAGCGGGAGCGGAACCGGGGAGCTGTTTTTT. Amino acid sequence: CAISDSGSGTGELFF.

DNA for the CDR3: TGCAGTGCTAGTGGGGTAGTTCTCGGACAGGGGGCCTACGAGCAGTACTTC. Translated, it gives CSASGVVLGQGAYEQYF. The genes are TRBV20-1 and TRBJ2-7, with TRBD1 matching 10 bases. The CDR3 spans 17 residues. Trimming at V came to 3 bases and at J to 2 bases, leaving 13 bases not matched to a gene. Looked up from germline, CDR1 is DFQATT and CDR2 is SNEGSKA (reference sequence).

This clonotype was counted a few times. The chain joins TRBV13 to TRBJ2-7; no clear D gene. The CDR3 is 15 residues long. In germline, CDR1 is PRHDT, CDR2 FYEKMQ (reference sequence). Trimming stripped 5 bases from V and 4 bases from J, with 18 bases between. The CDR3 sequence: CASSPYQSLLYEQYF. Written as DNA, the CDR3 is TGTGCCAGCAGCCCCTACCAATCCTTACTATACGAGCAGTACTTC.

The chain recombines TRBV10-2 with TRBJ1-2; D may be TRBD1 (6 bases). This CDR3 is 14 amino acids long. Trimming removed 0 bases from V and 8 bases from J, with 13 bases in between. The germline gives CDR1 WSHSY, CDR2 SAAADI. The CDR3 protein is CASSESNQGTGYTF. CDR3 coding DNA: TGCGCCAGCAGTGAGTCGAATCAGGGGACGGGCTACACCTTC.